Each of the 23 T cell receptor beta chains below was sequenced from the same sample in a study of glioma-infiltrating T cells after dendritic cell vaccination. Repertoires were generated with immunoSEQ multiplex PCR, while TCRdb's copy carries only in-frame clones and drops some. The sample has about 92,000 clones, 86% seen once. This specimen consisted of blood, obtained before dendritic cell vaccination. The receptors were sampled from a human donor with glioblastoma.

J is TRBJ2-7 and V is TRBV11-3, with 13 bases aligning to TRBD2. There are 16 residues in the CDR3. The V gene end was trimmed by 5 bases and the J gene end by 0 bases; junction bases not matched to a gene: 4. CDR1 SGHNT and CDR2 YENEEA come from the germline V gene. In nucleotides, the CDR3 is TGTGCCAGCAGCCCGGGACTAGCGGGGAGCTCCTACGAGCAGTACTTC. It specifies CASSPGLAGSSYEQYF.

The rearrangement joins TRBV13 to TRBJ2-5; perhaps TRBD2 as D (6 bases). The germline V and J ends were trimmed by 8 bases and 3 bases, with 19 bases remaining between them. Germline V gene data show CDR1 as PRHDT and CDR2 as FYEKMQ (reference sequence). This CDR3 contains 15 residues. This CDR3 reads CASGSAGIKKETQYF. CDR3 nucleotide sequence: TGTGCCAGCGGATCAGCGGGCATTAAGAAAGAGACCCAGTACTTC. The entire variable domain, with the rest obtained from reference TRBV13 and TRBJ2-5, is as follows: AAGVIQSPRHLIKEKRETATLKCYPIPRHDTVYWYQQGPGQDPQFLISFYEKMQSDKGSIPDRFSAQQFSDYHSELNMSSLELGDSALYFCASGSAGIKKETQYFGPGTRLLVL.

The chain is built from TRBV19 and TRBJ1-3, with D tentatively TRBD1 (6 bases). The V gene lost 6 bases and the J gene lost 0 bases, with 9 bases spanning the gap. The CDR3 has 14 amino acids. Germline V gene sequence: CDR1 LNHDA, CDR2 SQIVND (reference sequence). CDR3 bases: TGTGCCAGTAGAACGACAGGCTCTGGAAACACCATATATTTT. It translates to CASRTTGSGNTIYF.

This sequence joins TRBV27 and TRBJ2-7; 10 bases match TRBD1. Germline V CDR1 and CDR2: MNHEY, SMNVEV (reference sequence). V was clipped by 6 bases and J by 1 base; unmatched bases: 6. CDR3 size: 15 residues. CDR3 in amino acids: CASSGTGVGSYEQYF. As DNA, the CDR3 is TGTGCCAGCAGCGGGACAGGGGTGGGATCCTACGAGCAGTACTTC.

J is TRBJ2-7 and V is TRBV5-4; D may be TRBD2 (5 bases). CDR1 and CDR2 from the germline V gene are SGHNT and YYREEE (reference sequence). This CDR3 comprises 13 residues. Trimming removed 3 bases at V and 4 bases at J, with 11 bases between. CDR3 DNA: TGTGCCAGCAGCTGGTCTAGCTCTTACGAGCAGTACTTC. Encoded protein: CASSWSSSYEQYF.

V is TRBV27 and J is TRBJ1-4, with TRBD1 as a possible D gene (6 bases). V shed 0 bases and J shed 7 bases, with 18 bases lying between them. The CDR3 extends over 17 amino acids. Looked up from germline, CDR1 is MNHEY and CDR2 is SMNVEV (reference sequence). CDR3 region: CASSLSGPGVRGEKLFF. CDR3 DNA sequence: TGTGCCAGCAGTTTATCGGGGCCAGGGGTTCGGGGTGAAAAACTGTTTTTT.

CDR3 sequence reads: CASSYLYSYEQYF. In nucleotides, the CDR3 is TGCGCCAGCAGCTACCTCTATTCCTACGAGCAGTACTTC. V gene TRBV5-1 combines with J gene TRBJ2-7; D is uncertain. The CDR3 runs 13 residues. Germline CDR1 reads SGHRS; CDR2 reads YFSETQ. The ends were cut back, 3 bases at V and 1 base at J, with 8 bases in the middle.

The rearrangement links TRBV5-6 to TRBJ1-1; D may be TRBD1 (6 bases). V lost 4 bases and J lost 2, with 15 bases in between. The CDR3 is made up of 15 amino acids. The V gene's germline CDR1 is SGHDT and CDR2 YYEEEE. CDR3 amino acids: CASSAGGTPNTEAFF. CDR3 nucleotides: TGTGCCAGCAGCGCGGGGGGGACACCCAACACTGAAGCTTTCTTT.

This clone occurred a few times. The rearrangement links TRBV15 to TRBJ2-3; tentative D call: TRBD2 (6 bases). Trimming removed 1 base from V and 2 bases from J, with 13 bases in between. CDR3 length equals 16 residues. Germline V gene lookup returns CDR1 LNHNV and CDR2 YYDKDF (reference sequence). The chain's CDR3 is CATSRGPSANTDTQYF. The CDR3 coding sequence is TGTGCCACCAGCAGAGGTCCTAGCGCAAACACAGATACGCAGTATTTT. Complete variable domain (other parts from reference TRBV15 and TRBJ2-3): DAMVIQNPRYQVTQFGKPVTLSCSQTLNHNVMYWYQQKSSQAPKLLFHYYDKDFNNEADTPDNFQSRRPNTSFCFLDIRSPGLGDTAMYLCATSRGPSANTDTQYFGPGTRLTVL.

This chain uses TRBV5-1 with TRBJ2-3; a possible D gene is TRBD1 (6 bases). This CDR3 is 15 amino acids long. Looked up from germline, CDR1 is SGHRS and CDR2 is YFSETQ. V dropped 0 bases and J dropped 5 bases, with 13 bases sitting between them. CDR3 amino acids: CASSLVTGMVDTQYF. The CDR3 bases are TGCGCCAGCAGCTTGGTAACAGGGATGGTAGATACGCAGTATTTT.

The chain is built from TRBV27 and TRBJ1-6; 8 bases line up with TRBD1. This CDR3 region has 16 residues. CDR1 is MNHEY and CDR2 is SMNVEV in the germline V gene (reference sequence). The J segment lost 0 bases and the V segment lost 6 bases, leaving 4 bases of the junction unmatched. The CDR3 sequence: CASSHRGGSYNSPLHF. CDR3 nucleotide sequence: TGTGCCAGCAGCCACAGGGGGGGCTCCTATAATTCACCCCTCCACTTT.

The J gene is TRBJ2-1, the V gene TRBV7-6, with D perhaps TRBD2 (6 bases). Trimming cost V 4 bases and J 2 bases, with 21 bases left between them. Germline CDR1 is SGHVS and CDR2 is FNYEAQ. The CDR3 is made up of 18 amino acids. CDR3 DNA: TGTGCCAGCAGCTCCAGATCGGGAGAGCAACTTACCTACAATGAGCAGTTCTTC. Protein: CASSSRSGEQLTYNEQFF.

The chain combines TRBV28 with TRBJ2-7; 8 bases are a match to TRBD1. CDR1 MDHEN and CDR2 SYDVKM come from the germline V gene. The length of the CDR3 is 15 residues. V lost 6 bases to trimming and J lost 3 bases; unmatched junction nucleotides: 10. The CDR3 loop is CASRRTGPTFYEQYF. CDR3 DNA sequence: TGTGCCAGCAGACGGACAGGGCCAACCTTCTACGAGCAGTACTTC.

A few counts support this clone. The chain links TRBV7-3 to TRBJ2-1; possibly TRBD2 for D (8 bases). CDR3 length: 16 amino acids. The V end lost 5 bases, the J end lost 8 bases, and 22 bases lay between the germline ends. Germline V gives CDR1 SGHTA, CDR2 FQGTGA. The CDR3 nucleotides are TGTGCCAGCAGCCCCGACGGGGCGGGAGGACAGGATGAGCAGTTCTTC. This codes for CASSPDGAGGQDEQFF.

The chain combines TRBV28 with TRBJ2-7, with a tentative D call TRBD2 (5 bases). CDR1 is MDHEN, CDR2 SYDVKM, per germline. The CDR3 length is 12 residues. The germline V and J ends were trimmed by 5 bases and 5 bases, with 10 bases remaining between them. The CDR3 sequence is CASSQRSNEQYF. In nucleotides, the CDR3 is TGTGCCAGCAGTCAGCGGAGTAACGAGCAGTACTTC.

The genes are TRBV2 and TRBJ2-2; D not resolved. The CDR3 sequence is 14 residues long. Trimming stripped 6 bases from V and 6 bases from J, with 14 bases between. Germline V lookup: CDR1 SNHLY, CDR2 FYNNEI. The CDR3 DNA reads as TGTGCCAGCAGCAGCGTTAGCCTCGCCGGGGAGCTGTTTTTT. Encoded protein: CASSSVSLAGELFF.

For this clone: At one of its ends the junction is not consistent with the germline gene, which may arise from a read error. The CDR3: CASSQVPGQGFGELFF. CDR3 in DNA: TGCGCCAGCAGTCAAGTTCCGGGACAGGGCTTCGGGGAGCTGTTTTTT. The J gene is TRBJ2-2, the V gene TRBV4-1, with 9 bases lining up with TRBD1. Germline V gene data show CDR1 as MGHRA and CDR2 as YSYEKL. This CDR3 region has 16 residues.

This chain links TRBV2 with TRBJ2-7, with a weak D call TRBD1 (5 bases). CDR3 length: 14 amino acids. Germline loops: CDR1 SNHLY, CDR2 FYNNEI. V lost 3 bases to trimming and J lost 6 bases, with 15 bases between them. Here the CDR3 reads CASSEQGTNAEQYF. In DNA form, the CDR3 reads TGTGCCAGCAGTGAGCAGGGAACAAATGCCGAGCAGTACTTC.

The chain couples TRBV6-4 to TRBJ2-3, with 8 positions matching TRBD1. From germline, CDR1 is MRHNA and CDR2 SNTAGT. V was pared by 3 bases and J by 3 bases, with 2 bases of the junction left unmatched. CDR3 length: 14 amino acids. CDR3 region: CASSEQGVTDTQYF. CDR3 coding DNA: TGTGCCAGCAGTGAACAGGGGGTTACAGATACGCAGTATTTT.

The rearrangement joins TRBV19 to TRBJ2-5; 7 positions match TRBD1. The CDR3 runs to 13 residues. Germline CDR1 LNHDA, CDR2 SQIVND (reference sequence). The ends lost 3 bases at V and 5 bases at J; junction bases unmatched: 3. CDR3 in amino acids: CASSMTGLETQYF. The DNA of the CDR3 is TGTGCCAGTAGTATGACAGGGTTGGAGACCCAGTACTTC.

This clone turned up a few times. The rearrangement uses TRBV6-5 and TRBJ2-7; TRBD1 matches at 7 bases. V lost 0 bases to trimming and J lost 7 bases; unmatched junction nucleotides: 9. Looked up from germline, CDR1 is MNHEY and CDR2 is SVGAGI. The CDR3 is made up of 15 amino acids. The CDR3 region has the DNA TGTGCCAGCAGTTACTCAGGACAGGTGGCAGGGGAGCAGTACTTC. Translating it yields CASSYSGQVAGEQYF.

The table lists this clone with a count of one. J is TRBJ1-2 and V is TRBV4-1, with 8 bases fitting TRBD1. The germline V gene has CDR1 MGHRA and CDR2 YSYEKL. CDR3 length: 19 residues. J gave up 0 bases and V 2 bases, and 14 bases lay outside the gene matches. In nucleotides, the CDR3 is TGCGCCAGCAGCCAACCCGAGACAGGGGTGGTGAGGGCTAACTATGGCTACACCTTC. Residues: CASSQPETGVVRANYGYTF.

CDR3 region: CASSDGGTEAFF. The CDR3, as DNA: TGTGCCAGCAGCGACGGAGGCACTGAAGCTTTCTTT. The J gene is TRBJ1-1, the V gene TRBV9; D uncertain. Trimming shortened V by 3 bases and J by 4 bases, and 7 bases separated the two germline ends. Germline CDR1 and CDR2: SGDLS and YYNGEE. This CDR3 spans 12 amino acids.